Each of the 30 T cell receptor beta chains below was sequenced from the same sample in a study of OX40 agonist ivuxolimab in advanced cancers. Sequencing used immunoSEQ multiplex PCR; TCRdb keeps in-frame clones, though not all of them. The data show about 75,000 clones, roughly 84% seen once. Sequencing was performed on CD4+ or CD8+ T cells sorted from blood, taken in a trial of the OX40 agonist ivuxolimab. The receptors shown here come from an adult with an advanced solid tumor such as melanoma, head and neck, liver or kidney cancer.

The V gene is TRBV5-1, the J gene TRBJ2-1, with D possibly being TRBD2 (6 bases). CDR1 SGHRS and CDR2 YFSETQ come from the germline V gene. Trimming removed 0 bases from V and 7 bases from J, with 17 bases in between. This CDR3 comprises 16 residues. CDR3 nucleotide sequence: TGCGCCAGCAGCTTGGCCTACGGGAGTTTCATTAATGAGCAGTTCTTC. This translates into CASSLAYGSFINEQFF.

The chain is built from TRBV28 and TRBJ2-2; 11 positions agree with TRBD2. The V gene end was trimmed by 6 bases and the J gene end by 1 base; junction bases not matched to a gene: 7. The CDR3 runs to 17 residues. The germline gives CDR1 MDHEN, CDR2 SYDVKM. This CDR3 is CASRLSGLAVNTGELFF. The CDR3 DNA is TGTGCCAGCAGACTTTCGGGACTAGCGGTGAACACCGGGGAGCTGTTTTTT.

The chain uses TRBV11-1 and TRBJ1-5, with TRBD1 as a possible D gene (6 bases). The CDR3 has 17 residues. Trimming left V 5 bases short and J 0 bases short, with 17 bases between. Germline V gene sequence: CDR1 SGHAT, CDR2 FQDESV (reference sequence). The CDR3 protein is CASSIRGGVDSNQPQHF. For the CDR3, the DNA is TGTGCCAGCAGCATTAGGGGGGGAGTTGATAGCAATCAGCCCCAGCATTTT.

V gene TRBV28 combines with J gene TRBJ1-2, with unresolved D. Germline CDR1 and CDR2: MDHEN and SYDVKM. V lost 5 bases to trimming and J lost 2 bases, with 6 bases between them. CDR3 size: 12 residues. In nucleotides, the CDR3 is TGTGCCAGCAGTGCATGGAACTATGGCTACACCTTC. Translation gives CASSAWNYGYTF.

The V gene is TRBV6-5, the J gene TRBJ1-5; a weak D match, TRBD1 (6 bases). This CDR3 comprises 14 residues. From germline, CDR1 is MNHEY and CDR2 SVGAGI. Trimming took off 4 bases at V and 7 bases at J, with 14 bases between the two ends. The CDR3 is CASSFTGRGQPQHF. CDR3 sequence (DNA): TGTGCCAGCAGTTTTACAGGGAGAGGACAGCCCCAGCATTTT.

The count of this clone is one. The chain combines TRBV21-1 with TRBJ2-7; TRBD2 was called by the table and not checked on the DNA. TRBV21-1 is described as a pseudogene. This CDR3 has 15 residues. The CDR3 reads CASSKAGTSDYEQYF. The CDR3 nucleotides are TGTGCCAGCAGCAAAGCGGGGACTAGCGACTACGAGCAGTACTTC.

CDR3 bases: TGTGCCAGTAGTATAGATCCGACGGGGGACAGGCTGCTGGACACCTTC. It is translated as CASSIDPTGDRLLDTF. The chain uses TRBV19 and TRBJ1-2; 8 bases fit TRBD1. J was trimmed by 12 bases and V by 0 bases; bases with no gene match: 15. The CDR3 has 16 residues. Germline CDR1 LNHDA, CDR2 SQIVND (reference sequence).

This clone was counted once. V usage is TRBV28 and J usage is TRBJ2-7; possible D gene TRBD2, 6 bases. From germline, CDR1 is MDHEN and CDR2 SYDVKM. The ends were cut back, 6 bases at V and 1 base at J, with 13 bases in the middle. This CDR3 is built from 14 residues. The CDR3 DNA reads TGTGCCAGCAGAAAGACTAGTGGGTCCTACGAGCAGTACTTC. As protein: CASRKTSGSYEQYF.

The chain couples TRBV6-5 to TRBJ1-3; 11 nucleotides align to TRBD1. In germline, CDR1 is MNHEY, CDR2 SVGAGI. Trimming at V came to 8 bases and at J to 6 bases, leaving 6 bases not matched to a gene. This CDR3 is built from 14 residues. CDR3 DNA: TGTGCCAGCTGGACAGGGGGCACAGAAAACACCATATATTTT. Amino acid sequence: CASWTGGTENTIYF.

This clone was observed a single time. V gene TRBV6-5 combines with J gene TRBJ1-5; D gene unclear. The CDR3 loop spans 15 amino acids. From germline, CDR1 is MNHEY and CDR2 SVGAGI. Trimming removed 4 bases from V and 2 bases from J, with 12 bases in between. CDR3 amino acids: CASSSILAGNQPQHF. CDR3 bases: TGTGCCAGCAGTTCCATTCTCGCTGGCAATCAGCCCCAGCATTTT.

In nucleotides, the CDR3 is TGTGCCAGCAGTTTAGCAGGGGGCGAAAATGAAAAACTGTTTTTT. It specifies CASSLAGGENEKLFF. The chain recombines TRBV2 with TRBJ1-4, with 8 bases fitting TRBD1. Germline assignment: CDR1 SNHLY and CDR2 FYNNEI. V shed 5 bases and J 5 bases; nucleotides not matched to a gene: 7. This CDR3 spans 15 amino acids.

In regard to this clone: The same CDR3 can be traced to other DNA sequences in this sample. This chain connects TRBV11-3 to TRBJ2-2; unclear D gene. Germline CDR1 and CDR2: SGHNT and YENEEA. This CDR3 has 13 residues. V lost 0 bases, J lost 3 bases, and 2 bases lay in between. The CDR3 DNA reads TGTGCCAGCAGCTTAGAGTACACCGGGGAGCTGTTTTTT. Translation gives CASSLEYTGELFF. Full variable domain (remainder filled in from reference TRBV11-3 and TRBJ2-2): EAGVVQSPRYKIIEKKQPVAFWCNPISGHNTLYWYLQNLGQGPELLIRYENEEAVDDSQLPKDRFSAERLKGVDSTLKIQPAELGDSAVYLCASSLEYTGELFFGEGSRLTVL.

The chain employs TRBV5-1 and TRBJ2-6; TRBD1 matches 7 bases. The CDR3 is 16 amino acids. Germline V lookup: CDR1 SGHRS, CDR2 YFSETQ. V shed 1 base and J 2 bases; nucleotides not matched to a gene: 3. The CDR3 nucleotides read TGCGCCAGCAGCTTGCAGGGGGACCCTGGGGCCAACGTCCTGACTTTC. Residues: CASSLQGDPGANVLTF.

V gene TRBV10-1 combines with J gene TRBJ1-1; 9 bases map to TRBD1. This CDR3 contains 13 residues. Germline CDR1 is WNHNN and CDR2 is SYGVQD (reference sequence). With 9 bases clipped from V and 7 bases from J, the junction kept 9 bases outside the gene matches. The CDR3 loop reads CASRKDRGNEAFF. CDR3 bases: TGCGCCAGTCGAAAGGACAGGGGCAATGAAGCTTTCTTT.

The CDR3 region has the DNA TGTGCCAGTAGTAGAACCGGGACCTCCAATTTTTACGAGCAGTACTTC. Its protein is CASSRTGTSNFYEQYF. The V gene is TRBV19, the J gene TRBJ2-7; D assignment may be TRBD1 or TRBD2 (5 bases each). This CDR3 is 16 amino acids long. V lost 4 bases and J 4 bases, leaving 20 bases between the germline ends. The germline V gene encodes CDR1 LNHDA and CDR2 SQIVND (reference sequence).

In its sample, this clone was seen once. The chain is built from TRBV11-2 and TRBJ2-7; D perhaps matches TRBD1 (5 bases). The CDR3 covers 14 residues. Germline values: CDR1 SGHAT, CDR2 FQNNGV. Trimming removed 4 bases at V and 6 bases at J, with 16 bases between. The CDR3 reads CASSSSGLLGEQYF. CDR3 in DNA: TGTGCCAGCAGCTCCTCAGGGTTGCTAGGCGAGCAGTACTTC. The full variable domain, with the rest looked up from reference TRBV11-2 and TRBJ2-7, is EAGVAQSPRYKIIEKRQSVAFWCNPISGHATLYWYQQILGQGPKLLIQFQNNGVVDDSQLPKDRFSAERLKGVDSTLKIQPAKLEDSAVYLCASSSSGLLGEQYFGPGTRLTVT.

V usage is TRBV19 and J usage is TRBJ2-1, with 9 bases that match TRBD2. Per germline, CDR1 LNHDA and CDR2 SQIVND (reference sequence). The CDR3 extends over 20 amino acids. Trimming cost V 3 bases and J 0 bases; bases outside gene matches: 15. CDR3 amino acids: CASSMLVRLAGPHSYNEQFF. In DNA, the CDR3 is TGTGCCAGTAGTATGTTGGTACGGCTAGCGGGGCCGCACTCCTACAATGAGCAGTTCTTC.

CDR3 bases: TGTGCCAGCAGCATCGGGACTAGCGAAGAGACCCAGTACTTC. Its translation: CASSIGTSEETQYF. V usage is TRBV9 and J usage is TRBJ2-5; 10 bases map to TRBD2. The CDR3 length is 14 residues. The J segment lost 3 bases and the V segment lost 4 bases, leaving 3 bases of the junction unmatched. CDR1 and CDR2 from the germline V gene are SGDLS and YYNGEE.

Here the CDR3 reads CARPGLEANEQFF. The CDR3, as DNA: TGTGCCCGCCCGGGACTAGAGGCCAATGAGCAGTTCTTC. This chain links TRBV6-6 with TRBJ2-1; TRBD2 matches at 8 bases. The CDR3 consists of 13 residues. Trimming cost V 11 bases and J 6 bases; bases outside gene matches: 9. Germline V gene sequence: CDR1 MNHNY, CDR2 SVGAGI (reference sequence).

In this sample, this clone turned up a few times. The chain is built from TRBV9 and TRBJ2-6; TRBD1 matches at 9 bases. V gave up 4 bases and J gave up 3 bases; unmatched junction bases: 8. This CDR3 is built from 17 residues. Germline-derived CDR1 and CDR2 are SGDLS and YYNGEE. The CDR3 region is CASSPRTGVDGANVLTF. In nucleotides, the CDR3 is TGTGCCAGCAGCCCAAGGACAGGGGTGGATGGGGCCAACGTCCTGACTTTC.

In nucleotides, the CDR3 is TGTGCCAGCAGCGACAGGGGAGGTGCTGAAGCTTTCTTT. Protein sequence: CASSDRGGAEAFF. This chain links TRBV9 with TRBJ1-1, with TRBD1 identical over 7 bases. J lost 6 bases, V lost 3 bases, and 5 bases had no gene match. The CDR3 sequence is 13 residues long. Germline assignment: CDR1 SGDLS and CDR2 YYNGEE.

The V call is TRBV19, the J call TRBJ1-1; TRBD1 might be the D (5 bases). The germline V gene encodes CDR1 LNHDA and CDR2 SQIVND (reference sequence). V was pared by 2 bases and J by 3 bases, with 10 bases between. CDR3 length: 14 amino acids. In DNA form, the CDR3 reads TGTGCCAGTAGTATAAACATGGGGGACACTGAAGCTTTCTTT. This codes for CASSINMGDTEAFF.

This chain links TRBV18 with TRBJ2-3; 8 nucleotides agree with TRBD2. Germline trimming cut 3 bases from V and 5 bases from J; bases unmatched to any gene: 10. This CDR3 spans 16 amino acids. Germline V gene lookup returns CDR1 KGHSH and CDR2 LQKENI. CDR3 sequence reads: CASSPVAGSVGDTQYF. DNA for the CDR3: TGTGCCAGCTCACCTGTAGCGGGATCGGTGGGAGATACGCAGTATTTT.

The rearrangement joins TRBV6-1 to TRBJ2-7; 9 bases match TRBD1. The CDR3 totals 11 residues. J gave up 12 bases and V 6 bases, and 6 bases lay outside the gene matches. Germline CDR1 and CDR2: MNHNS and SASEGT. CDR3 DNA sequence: TGTGCCAGCAGGGGGGACAGGGTCCTGTACTTC. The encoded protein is CASRGDRVLYF.

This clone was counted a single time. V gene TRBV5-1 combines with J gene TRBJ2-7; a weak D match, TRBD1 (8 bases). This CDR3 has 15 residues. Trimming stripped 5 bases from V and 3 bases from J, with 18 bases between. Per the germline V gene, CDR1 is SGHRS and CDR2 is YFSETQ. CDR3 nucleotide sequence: TGCGCCAGCAGTCTAACAGGGGGGGTTCTCTACGAGCAGTACTTC. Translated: CASSLTGGVLYEQYF.

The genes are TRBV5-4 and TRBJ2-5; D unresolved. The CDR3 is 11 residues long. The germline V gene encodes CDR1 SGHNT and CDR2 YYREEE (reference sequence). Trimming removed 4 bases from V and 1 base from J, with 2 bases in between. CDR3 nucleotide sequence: TGTGCCAGCAGCGTCCAAGAGACCCAGTACTTC. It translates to CASSVQETQYF.

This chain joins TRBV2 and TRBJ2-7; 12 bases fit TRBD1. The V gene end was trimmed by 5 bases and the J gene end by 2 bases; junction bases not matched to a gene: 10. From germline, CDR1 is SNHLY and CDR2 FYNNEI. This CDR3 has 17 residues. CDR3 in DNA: TGTGCCAGCAGTTTAGTCCCGGGGACAGGGGGCGCCTACGAGCAGTACTTC. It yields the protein CASSLVPGTGGAYEQYF.

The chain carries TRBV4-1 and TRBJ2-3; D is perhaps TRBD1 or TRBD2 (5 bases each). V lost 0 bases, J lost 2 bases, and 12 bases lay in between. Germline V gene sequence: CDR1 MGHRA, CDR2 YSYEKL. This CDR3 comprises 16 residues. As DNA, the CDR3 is TGCGCCAGCAGCCAAGAGGGAGACAGTTCCACAGATACGCAGTATTTT. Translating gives CASSQEGDSSTDTQYF.

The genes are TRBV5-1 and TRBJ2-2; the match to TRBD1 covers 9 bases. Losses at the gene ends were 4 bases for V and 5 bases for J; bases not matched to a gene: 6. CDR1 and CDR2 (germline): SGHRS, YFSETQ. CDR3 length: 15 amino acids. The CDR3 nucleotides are TGCGCCAGCAGCGCCGGGACAGGGAGTACCGGGGAGCTGTTTTTT. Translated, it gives CASSAGTGSTGELFF.

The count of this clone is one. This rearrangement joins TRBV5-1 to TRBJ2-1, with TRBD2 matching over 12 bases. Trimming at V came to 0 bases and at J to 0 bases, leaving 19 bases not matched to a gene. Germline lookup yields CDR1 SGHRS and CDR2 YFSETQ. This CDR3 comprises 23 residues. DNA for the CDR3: TGCGCCAGCAGCTTGGGGAGTTGGGGCCGACTAGCGGGAGCATCGAGCTCCTACAATGAGCAGTTCTTC. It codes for CASSLGSWGRLAGASSSYNEQFF.